The source of this T cell receptor beta chain is a study of blood T cell repertoires in COVID-19. Overall study: Italy, Spain and the United States were the sources of the convalescent and acute COVID-19 samples.

Per the study methods: Researchers report that nucleated cell counts were estimated from reference gene primer amplification. Here immunoSEQ multiplex PCR was the method, and the copy in TCRdb shows in-frame clones only, minus some. That table supplies the V and J calls and clone size; D and trimming were determined from the DNA. The table records around 300,000 clones, under 90% of them present only once. The study recruited people aged roughly 18 to 100 years across approximately 24 US areas. This clonotype was sampled from a woman in her sixties or seventies who had recovered from COVID-19. Sequencing was carried out using PBMCs or T cells enriched from blood (not recorded which).

This CDR3 is CASSLPPGQPGTEAFF. CDR3 in DNA: TGCGCCAGCAGCTTACCGCCTGGGCAGCCGGGGACTGAAGCTTTCTTT. The chain is built from TRBV5-1 and TRBJ1-1, with D unresolved. Germline V gives CDR1 SGHRS, CDR2 YFSETQ. V was clipped by 2 bases and J by 5 bases, with 19 bases between them. This CDR3 is 16 amino acids long.